Each of the 26 T cell receptor beta chains below was sequenced from the same sample in a study of blood T cell repertoires in COVID-19. The assay was immunoSEQ multiplex PCR, and TCRdb's table has in-frame clones only and misses some. The sample shows 350,000 to 400,000 clones, 86% of them seen only once. Specimen: peripheral blood. All receptors derive from a woman aged 60-75 years with COVID-19, enrolled during active disease.

This chain uses TRBV3-1 (or the pseudogene TRBV3-2) with TRBJ2-5, with D perhaps matching TRBD1 (6 bases). This CDR3 comprises 14 residues. V dropped 7 bases and J dropped 2 bases, with 14 bases sitting between them. Germline CDR1 and CDR2: LGHDT and YNNKEL (reference sequence). CDR3 DNA: TGTGCCAGCAACTCCCAAGGGGGACAAGAGACCCAGTACTTC. Translated, it gives CASNSQGGQETQYF.

The chain has TRBV11-3 and TRBJ2-3; TRBD2 matches 8 bases. Germline-derived CDR1 and CDR2 are SGHNT and YENEEA. The CDR3 has 14 amino acids. Trimming cost V 5 bases and J 2 bases; bases outside gene matches: 3. CDR3 DNA sequence: TGTGCCAGCAGCCTCGGGGGGGTCACAGATACGCAGTATTTT. Encoded protein: CASSLGGVTDTQYF.

This chain links TRBV25-1 with TRBJ1-1; 7 nucleotides match TRBD1. The ends lost 6 bases at V and 0 bases at J; junction bases unmatched: 4. Germline values: CDR1 MGHDK, CDR2 SYGVNS. The CDR3 sequence is 14 residues long. The chain's CDR3 is CASRTGQMNTEAFF. The CDR3 coding sequence is TGTGCCAGCAGGACAGGGCAAATGAACACTGAAGCTTTCTTT.

CDR3 nucleotides: TGCAGCGTTGGGACAGAATCTACTCAGCCCCAGCATTTT. Its translation: CSVGTESTQPQHF. The chain combines TRBV29-1 with TRBJ1-5; D might be TRBD1 (6 bases). The V and J ends lost 4 bases and 6 bases respectively, with 13 bases between them. The CDR3 is 13 amino acids. The germline CDR1 and CDR2 sequences are SQVTM and ANQGSEA.

V gene TRBV19 combines with J gene TRBJ1-2; TRBD1 matches at 8 bases. The V gene end was trimmed by 4 bases and the J gene end by 3 bases; junction bases not matched to a gene: 10. The CDR3 extends over 16 amino acids. Germline CDR1 and CDR2: LNHDA and SQIVND (reference sequence). The CDR3 sequence: CASSTRQGTAYYGYTF. In nucleotides, the CDR3 is TGTGCCAGTAGTACAAGACAGGGGACCGCATACTATGGCTACACCTTC.

This chain joins TRBV15 and TRBJ2-3; the D gene is possibly TRBD2 (5 bases). V lost 0 bases and J 5 bases, leaving 12 bases between the germline ends. Germline lookup yields CDR1 LNHNV and CDR2 YYDKDF (reference sequence). The CDR3 has 15 amino acids. For the CDR3, the DNA is TGTGCCACCAGCAGAGATTCGCCGCGGGTAGATACGCAGTATTTT. This translates into CATSRDSPRVDTQYF. Drawing the rest from reference TRBV15 and TRBJ2-3, the complete variable domain is DAMVIQNPRYQVTQFGKPVTLSCSQTLNHNVMYWYQQKSSQAPKLLFHYYDKDFNNEADTPDNFQSRRPNTSFCFLDIRSPGLGDTAMYLCATSRDSPRVDTQYFGPGTRLTVL.

In DNA form, the CDR3 reads TGTGCCAGCAGTTTCCCCCCTAGGGGTTACGAGCAGTACTTC. Its protein is CASSFPPRGYEQYF. V gene TRBV28 combines with J gene TRBJ2-7; the D gene is possibly TRBD1 (5 bases). The V gene's germline CDR1 is MDHEN and CDR2 SYDVKM. V dropped 3 bases and J dropped 4 bases, with 13 bases sitting between them. The CDR3 totals 14 residues.

The chain joins TRBV19 to TRBJ2-7, with 8 bases identical to TRBD2. The CDR3 has 16 amino acids. Germline CDR1 reads LNHDA; CDR2 reads SQIVND (reference sequence). Unmatched junction bases numbered 15, after V lost 7 bases and J lost 4 bases. CDR3 loop: CASTASGGHALYEQYF. The CDR3 nucleotides read TGTGCCAGTACTGCAAGCGGGGGCCATGCTCTATACGAGCAGTACTTC.

The V call is TRBV2, the J call TRBJ1-5; the D gene is possibly TRBD1 (5 bases). Germline CDR1 is SNHLY and CDR2 is FYNNEI. With 4 bases removed from V and 11 bases from J, the gap between germline ends came to 12 bases. The CDR3 is made up of 12 amino acids. The CDR3 sequence: CASSGDSQAQHF. The CDR3 region has the DNA TGTGCCAGCAGTGGTGACAGCCAGGCCCAGCATTTT.

This chain uses TRBV30 with TRBJ1-2; 7 bases fit TRBD1. CDR1 is GTSNPN, CDR2 SVGIG, per germline (reference sequence). V shed 2 bases, J shed 3 bases, and the junction held 9 bases outside the gene matches. This CDR3 has 15 residues. In nucleotides, the CDR3 is TGTGCCTGGAGTATAACAGGGGACGGCGACTATGGCTACACCTTC. It codes for CAWSITGDGDYGYTF.

V is TRBV30 and J is TRBJ1-1; D call uncertain. Trimming left V 0 bases short and J 3 bases short, with 8 bases between. This CDR3 has 13 amino acids. Germline V gives CDR1 GTSNPN, CDR2 SVGIG (reference sequence). The DNA of the CDR3 is TGTGCCTGGAGTGTACAGAGTGACACTGAAGCTTTCTTT. As protein: CAWSVQSDTEAFF.

This clone was counted a few times. The V call is TRBV5-4, the J call TRBJ1-2, with D possibly matching TRBD1 (5 bases). V was clipped by 4 bases and J by 0 bases, with 10 bases between them. This CDR3 region has 14 residues. Germline-derived CDR1 and CDR2 are SGHNT and YYREEE (reference sequence). The CDR3, as DNA: TGTGCCAGCAGCGGGACTAGGGCTAACTATGGCTACACCTTC. Its protein is CASSGTRANYGYTF.

The V and J genes are TRBV13 and TRBJ1-2; 7 bases align to TRBD1. Germline V gene sequence: CDR1 PRHDT, CDR2 FYEKMQ (reference sequence). The CDR3 has 17 amino acids. The J segment lost 4 bases and the V segment lost 1 base, leaving 12 bases of the junction unmatched. The CDR3 DNA reads as TGTGCCAGCAGCTTAGCCGGGACAGACCCTCGCGGCTATGGCTACACCTTC. Residues: CASSLAGTDPRGYGYTF.

The V and J genes are TRBV11-2 and TRBJ2-1, with D tentatively TRBD2 (6 bases). Trimming took off 3 bases at V and 2 bases at J, with 11 bases between the two ends. The CDR3 covers 15 residues. Germline values: CDR1 SGHAT, CDR2 FQNNGV. In DNA form, the CDR3 reads TGTGCCAGCAGCTTCTCGGGGGTAGCCTACAATGAGCAGTTCTTC. Its protein is CASSFSGVAYNEQFF.

This chain links TRBV11-1 with TRBJ1-6, with TRBD1 matching 7 bases. Per the germline V gene, CDR1 is SGHAT and CDR2 is FQDESV (reference sequence). The CDR3 runs to 14 residues. The V gene end was trimmed by 3 bases and the J gene end by 7 bases; junction bases not matched to a gene: 3. The CDR3 DNA reads as TGTGCCAGCAGCTTCCGACAGGGCAATTCACCCCTCCACTTT. It yields the protein CASSFRQGNSPLHF.

The chain carries TRBV12-3 or TRBV12-4 and TRBJ2-1; TRBD2 aligns across 10 bases. CDR3 length equals 13 residues. V lost 6 bases to trimming and J lost 9 bases; unmatched junction nucleotides: 5. CDR3 amino acids: CASSLTSGLEQFF. The CDR3 DNA is TGTGCCAGCAGCCTGACTAGCGGGCTTGAGCAGTTCTTC.

The chain combines TRBV4-3 with TRBJ2-5; a weak D match, TRBD2 (5 bases). Germline V gene data show CDR1 as LGHNA and CDR2 as YSLEER. The V and J ends lost 0 bases and 4 bases respectively, with 18 bases between them. The CDR3 length is 17 residues. The CDR3, as DNA: TGCGCCAGCAGCCAAGAGGCGACCGGGATCGCCTCAGAGACCCAGTACTTC. This gives the protein CASSQEATGIASETQYF.

V is TRBV5-4 and J is TRBJ2-5, with D possibly being TRBD2 (5 bases). Germline V gene lookup returns CDR1 SGHNT and CDR2 YYREEE (reference sequence). The CDR3 totals 14 residues. With 4 bases removed from V and 5 bases from J, the gap between germline ends came to 15 bases. Here the CDR3 reads CASSTRTEVETQYF. Written as DNA, the CDR3 is TGTGCCAGCAGCACACGGACTGAGGTGGAGACCCAGTACTTC.

This sequence joins TRBV9 and TRBJ2-6, with a possible D match to TRBD2 (6 bases). Germline assignment: CDR1 SGDLS and CDR2 YYNGEE. The germline V and J ends were trimmed by 0 bases and 1 base, with 8 bases remaining between them. The CDR3 is 16 residues long. The CDR3 sequence is CASSVVGRSGANVLTF. CDR3 bases: TGTGCCAGCAGCGTAGTGGGGAGGTCTGGGGCCAACGTCCTGACTTTC.

Here the CDR3 DNA reads TGTGCCACCAGCAGAGATACAGGGGATAACACCATATATTTT. This gives the protein CATSRDTGDNTIYF. This chain links TRBV15 with TRBJ1-3; 7 nucleotides align to TRBD1. After removal of 0 bases from V and 7 bases from J, the junction contained 3 bases not matched to a gene. The CDR3 contains 14 residues. Per the germline V gene, CDR1 is LNHNV and CDR2 is YYDKDF (reference sequence).

The genes are TRBV3-1 (or the pseudogene TRBV3-2) and TRBJ1-2; D uncertain. Trimming stripped 1 base from V and 3 bases from J, with 6 bases between. This CDR3 has 13 amino acids. Germline V gene lookup returns CDR1 LGHDT and CDR2 YNNKEL (reference sequence). Here the CDR3 reads CASSQVRDYGYTF. DNA for the CDR3: TGTGCCAGCAGCCAAGTGCGGGACTATGGCTACACCTTC.

This clone was found a few times. The chain combines TRBV10-3 with TRBJ1-5; no firm D call. Germline CDR1 is ENHRY and CDR2 is SYGVKD. CDR3 length equals 13 residues. V gave up 6 bases and J gave up 4 bases, with 10 bases separating them. In DNA form, the CDR3 reads TGTGCCATCAGCGGCGGTTTTAATCAGCCCCAGCATTTT. This translates into CAISGGFNQPQHF.

This rearrangement joins TRBV6-5 to TRBJ2-5, with no clear D. V was shortened by 4 bases and J by 2 bases, with 2 bases between the two germline ends. The CDR3 runs 11 residues. Per germline, CDR1 MNHEY and CDR2 SVGAGI. CDR3 loop: CASSSQETQYF. In DNA form, the CDR3 reads TGTGCCAGCAGTTCTCAAGAGACCCAGTACTTC.

This rearrangement joins TRBV5-1 to TRBJ2-1, with 8 positions matching TRBD1. CDR1 and CDR2 (germline): SGHRS, YFSETQ. With V trimmed by 2 bases and J by 6 bases, 7 bases remained unmatched. The CDR3 totals 15 residues. CDR3 coding DNA: TGCGCCAGCAGCTTCCCGGGCGGACAGGGCAATGAGCAGTTCTTC. Its protein is CASSFPGGQGNEQFF.

This clone has a handful of counts. This chain joins TRBV28 and TRBJ2-5; 9 bases map to TRBD2. The trim removed 6 bases at V and 3 bases at J, leaving 11 bases unmatched. Germline V gives CDR1 MDHEN, CDR2 SYDVKM. The CDR3 contains 16 residues. The CDR3 DNA sequence: TGTGCCAGCAGCATGGCCGCGACTAGCGGAGAAGAGACCCAGTACTTC. It codes for CASSMAATSGEETQYF.

V is TRBV27 and J is TRBJ1-2; no firm D call. The CDR3 consists of 13 residues. Trimming took 2 bases from V and 8 from J, leaving 12 bases between them. Germline V gene data show CDR1 as MNHEY and CDR2 as SMNVEV (reference sequence). CDR3 in amino acids: CASSLRSGYGYTF. CDR3 coding DNA: TGTGCCAGCAGTTTAAGATCGGGGTACGGCTACACCTTC.